This T cell receptor beta chain was profiled in a study of beta chain features in type 1 diabetes. Whole-study findings and limits: Shorter TCRB CDR3s, moderately but significantly so, were found in Type 1 diabetes patients in all four CD4+ subsets.

Investigators reverse transcribed all isolated RNA, so they sequenced expressed TCRB transcripts. Generated by immunoSEQ multiplex PCR, the TCRdb table keeps only in-frame clones and is missing some. Of roughly 150,000 clones detected, approximately 8.4% appear once; the ten largest clones hold about 0.5%. This clone has a handful of counts. What it binds is unknown. Germline values: CDR1 LGHNA, CDR2 YSLEER. V lost 4 bases and J 5 bases, leaving 9 bases between the germline ends. CDR3 size: 13 residues. The chain has TRBV4-3 and TRBJ1-5; D uncertain. Input material: central memory CD4+ T cells from blood. This sequence was found in a man aged 18 to 30 with type 1 diabetes. The CDR3 bases are TGCGCCAGCAGCCCCCAGCTAGATCAGCCCCAGCATTTT. As protein: CASSPQLDQPQHF.